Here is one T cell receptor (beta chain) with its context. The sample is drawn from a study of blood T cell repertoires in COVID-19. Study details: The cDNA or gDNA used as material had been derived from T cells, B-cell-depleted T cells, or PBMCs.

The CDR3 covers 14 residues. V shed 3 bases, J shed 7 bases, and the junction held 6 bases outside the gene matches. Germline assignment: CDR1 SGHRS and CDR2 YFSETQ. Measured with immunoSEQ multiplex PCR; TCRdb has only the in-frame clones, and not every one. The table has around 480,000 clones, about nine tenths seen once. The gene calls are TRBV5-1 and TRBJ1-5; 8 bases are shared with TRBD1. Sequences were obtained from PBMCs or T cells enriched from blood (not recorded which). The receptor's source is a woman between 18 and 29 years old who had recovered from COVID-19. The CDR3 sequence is CASSSGQVGQPQHF. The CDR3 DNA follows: TGCGCCAGCAGCTCGGGACAGGTGGGGCAGCCCCAGCATTTT. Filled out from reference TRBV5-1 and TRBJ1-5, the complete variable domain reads KAGVTQTPRYLIKTRGQQVTLSCSPISGHRSVSWYQQTPGQGLQFLFEYFSETQRNKGNFPGRFSGRQFSNSRSEMNVSTLELGDSALYLCASSSGQVGQPQHFGDGTRLSIL.